Reported below is one T cell receptor (beta chain). Its target is unknown. PCR was performed using 60 Vbeta and 13 Jbeta primers. Some clones are missing from TCRdb's copy, which holds only in-frame ones; the method was immunoSEQ multiplex PCR. The table records about 170,000 clones, about 80% of them present only once. These data come from a study of cytomegalovirus exposure and HLA in healthy donors. Study results and caveats: Excluded: some indistinguishable V segments such as TRBV6-2 and TRBV6-3. Previously analyzed data showed that most TCR beta V segments were productive at a frequency of about 87% or about 30%.

In germline, CDR1 is LNHDA, CDR2 SQIVND (reference sequence). The CDR3 has 11 amino acids. V lost 8 bases, J lost 5 bases, and 10 bases lay in between. The TCR originated in a man aged 30 to 39 in good health and CMV-seropositive. Input material: PBMCs. This chain uses TRBV19 with TRBJ2-7, with D tentatively TRBD1 (6 bases). CDR3 sequence reads: CASDRLHEQYF. The CDR3 bases are TGTGCCAGTGACAGGCTACACGAGCAGTACTTC.